Reported below is one TCR beta chain. Antigen: not known. This entry is derived from a study of shared clonotypes between healthy human individuals. Study-wide results and limits: Relative to their counterparts shared across all four donors, non-shared clonotypes exhibited diminished generation probabilities. Despite large depth, rarefaction showed incomplete sorted-subset sequencing. The genetic and exposure-history diversity represented was limited by few donors.

It was CD45RO-negative cells, positively selected for CCR7, that made up naive CD8 cells, with terminally differentiated effector memory CD45RA+ cells excluded. Each of the donors was a healthy adult who was HIV-negative and had not had a recent acute infection or vaccination. Here immunoSEQ multiplex PCR was the method, and the copy in TCRdb shows in-frame clones only, minus some. The sample has around 600,000 clones; nearly 98% are singletons. The clonotype originates from a man younger than 40 in good health. Sample: naive CD8+ T cells sorted from blood.

CDR3 coding DNA: TGTGCCAGCAGGTCGACAGGGAACGAGCAGTACTTC. The encoded protein is CASRSTGNEQYF. The chain combines TRBV7-6 with TRBJ2-7, with 7 bases matching TRBD1. CDR1 is SGHVS, CDR2 FNYEAQ, per germline. V gave up 6 bases and J gave up 5 bases; unmatched junction bases: 4. The CDR3 covers 12 residues.